The 11 T cell receptor beta chains in this list originate from one sample, sequenced in a study of cytomegalovirus exposure and HLA in healthy donors. Here immunoSEQ multiplex PCR was the method, and the copy in TCRdb shows in-frame clones only, minus some. Of under 250,000 clones in the sample, around nine tenths were seen once. The sample consisted of PBMCs. These receptors all stem from a woman aged 18-29 years in good health and CMV-seronegative.

J is TRBJ2-1 and V is TRBV14, with 7 bases lining up with TRBD2. CDR1 and CDR2 from the germline V gene are SGHDN and FVKESK. Trimming cost V 2 bases and J 0 bases; bases outside gene matches: 7. The CDR3 consists of 17 residues. Written as DNA, the CDR3 is TGTGCCAGCAGCCAACGGGGAGGGATTACCTCCTACAATGAGCAGTTCTTC. Translated, it gives CASSQRGGITSYNEQFF.

V and J are TRBV7-8 and TRBJ2-1, with 11 bases identical to TRBD2. This CDR3 is 18 amino acids long. The trim removed 3 bases at V and 8 bases at J, leaving 15 bases unmatched. Germline V gene lookup returns CDR1 SGHVS and CDR2 FQNEAQ. CDR3 amino acids: CASSFGLAGGRWGDEQFF. The CDR3, as DNA: TGTGCCAGCAGCTTTGGTCTAGCGGGAGGCCGTTGGGGGGATGAGCAGTTCTTC.

The V gene is TRBV27, the J gene TRBJ2-1; no definite D call. Trimming left V 6 bases short and J 9 bases short, with 21 bases between. Germline assignment: CDR1 MNHEY and CDR2 SMNVEV (reference sequence). The length of the CDR3 is 15 residues. Written as DNA, the CDR3 is TGTGCCAGCAGAGTTGGTTTCGATCGGTCTGTTGAGCAGTTCTTC. Its translation is CASRVGFDRSVEQFF.

The chain carries TRBV30 and TRBJ1-5; 10 nucleotides line up with TRBD1. The CDR3 has 15 amino acids. Losses at the gene ends were 2 bases for V and 5 bases for J; bases not matched to a gene: 6. In germline, CDR1 is GTSNPN, CDR2 SVGIG (reference sequence). CDR3 loop: CAWSHDRGRHQPQHF. For the CDR3, the DNA is TGTGCCTGGAGTCACGACAGGGGGCGTCATCAGCCCCAGCATTTT.

The chain employs TRBV19 and TRBJ1-2; D uncertain. Germline-derived CDR1 and CDR2 are LNHDA and SQIVND (reference sequence). V was trimmed by 3 bases and J by 4 bases, leaving 9 bases between them. The CDR3 spans 13 residues. DNA for the CDR3: TGTGCCAGTAGTATTTCGGGTAGCTATGGCTACACCTTC. The encoded protein is CASSISGSYGYTF.

This chain links TRBV5-1 with TRBJ2-4, with D maybe TRBD1 (7 bases). V lost 4 bases and J 4 bases, leaving 15 bases between the germline ends. There are 15 residues in the CDR3. From germline, CDR1 is SGHRS and CDR2 YFSETQ. CDR3 sequence (DNA): TGCGCCAGCAGCCTAAGGCAGGGGGGAAAAAACATTCAGTACTTC. Encoded protein: CASSLRQGGKNIQYF.

The CDR3 protein is CASSDRASNEQYF. CDR3 DNA: TGTGCCAGCAGTGACAGGGCGTCCAACGAGCAGTACTTC. The genes are TRBV2 and TRBJ2-7; weak D call: TRBD1 (5 bases). Germline V gene sequence: CDR1 SNHLY, CDR2 FYNNEI. V shed 3 bases and J shed 5 bases, with 11 bases lying between them. CDR3 length: 13 amino acids.

The chain uses TRBV7-8 and TRBJ2-2, with 8 bases that match TRBD2. V was clipped by 4 bases and J by 2 bases; unmatched bases: 6. Germline CDR1 and CDR2: SGHVS and FQNEAQ. There are 16 residues in the CDR3. The CDR3 loop is CASSSWGLDNTGELFF. The DNA of the CDR3 is TGTGCCAGCAGCTCCTGGGGACTAGACAACACCGGGGAGCTGTTTTTT. Full variable domain (remainder filled in from reference TRBV7-8 and TRBJ2-2): GAGVSQSPRYKVAKRGQDVALRCDPISGHVSLFWYQQALGQGPEFLTYFQNEAQLDKSGLPSDRFFAERPEGSVSTLKIQRTQQEDSAVYLCASSSWGLDNTGELFFGEGSRLTVL.

Only one count was recorded for this clone. The rearrangement uses TRBV6-5 and TRBJ2-1; TRBD2 matches 12 bases. CDR1 and CDR2 (germline): MNHEY, SVGAGI. This CDR3 region has 16 residues. V trimming: 3 bases; J trimming: 7 bases; junction bases outside the gene matches: 7. The chain's CDR3 is CASSYVLAGGPNEQFF. The CDR3 region has the DNA TGTGCCAGCAGTTATGTTCTAGCGGGAGGGCCAAATGAGCAGTTCTTC.

In this sample, this clone turned up a few times. J is TRBJ1-6 and V is TRBV2, with 7 bases that match TRBD1. The CDR3 consists of 15 residues. The V gene end was trimmed by 7 bases and the J gene end by 7 bases; junction bases not matched to a gene: 10. Germline values: CDR1 SNHLY, CDR2 FYNNEI. In DNA, the CDR3 is TGTGCCAGCATGTTTGAGGGGGCTTTCAATTCACCCCTCCACTTT. Residues: CASMFEGAFNSPLHF.

This chain connects TRBV28 to TRBJ1-3; D gene uncertain. The ends were cut back, 1 base at V and 8 bases at J, with 15 bases in the middle. Germline values: CDR1 MDHEN, CDR2 SYDVKM. The CDR3 loop spans 15 amino acids. CDR3 in DNA: TGTGCCAGCAGTTTATACCTAGTCGACCCGGACACCATATATTTT. Protein sequence: CASSLYLVDPDTIYF.